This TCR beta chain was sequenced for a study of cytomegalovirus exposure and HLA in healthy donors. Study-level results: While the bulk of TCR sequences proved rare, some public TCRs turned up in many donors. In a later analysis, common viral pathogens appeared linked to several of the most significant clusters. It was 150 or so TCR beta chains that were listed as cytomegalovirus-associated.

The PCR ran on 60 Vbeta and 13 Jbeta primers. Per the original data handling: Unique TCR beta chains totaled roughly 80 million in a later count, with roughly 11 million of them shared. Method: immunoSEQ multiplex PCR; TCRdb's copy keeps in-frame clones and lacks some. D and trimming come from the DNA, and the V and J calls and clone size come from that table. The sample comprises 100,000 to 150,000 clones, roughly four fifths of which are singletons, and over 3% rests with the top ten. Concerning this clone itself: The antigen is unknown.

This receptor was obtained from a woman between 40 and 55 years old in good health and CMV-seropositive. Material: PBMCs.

Here the CDR3 DNA reads TGTGCCTGGAGAGATGCAGGGGGCGCGGGTGAGCAGTACTTC. Its translation: CAWRDAGGAGEQYF. The chain employs TRBV30 and TRBJ2-7; 8 bases agree with TRBD1. J was trimmed by 7 bases and V by 3 bases; bases with no gene match: 11. This CDR3 contains 14 residues. From germline, CDR1 is GTSNPN and CDR2 SVGIG (reference sequence). Variable domain in full (rest from reference TRBV30 and TRBJ2-7): SQTIHQWPATLVQPVGSPLSLECTVEGTSNPNLYWYRQAAGRGLQLLFYSVGIGQISSEVPQNLSASRPQDRQFILSSKKLLLSDSGFYLCAWRDAGGAGEQYFGPGTRLTVT.